Listed below are T cell receptor beta chains from one sample, sequenced in a study of vaccination effects on CD4 cells after COVID-19. Produced via immunoSEQ multiplex PCR; TCRdb's table is partial and in-frame only. The sample records 20,000 to 25,000 clones, around 70% being singletons. These TCRs are of unknown antigen specificity. The sequencing here drew on CD4+ T cells from PBMCs cultured with HCoV-229E spike peptides, taken before COVID-19 vaccination. Receptors originate from a human donor who received a COVID-19 vaccine. Each CDR3 is given with its conserved first and last residue. Each record gives: D gene, V gene, clone size, J gene, CDR3 protein, CDR3 DNA. D genes are given only for firm matches. Clone size is given for some rows only: seen once, a few or many times, or a class if the clone is expanded.

>-|TRBV5-4|once|TRBJ1-1
CASSDDSEAFF
TGTGCCAGCAGCGACGACAGCGAAGCTTTCTTT
>TRBD1|TRBV19|-|TRBJ1-5
CASQPGQGNQPQHF
TGTGCCAGCCAACCGGGACAGGGGAATCAGCCCCAGCATTTT
>-|TRBV18|few|TRBJ1-4
CASSPPGRMNEKLFF
TGTGCCAGCTCACCACCGGGACGGATGAATGAAAAACTGTTTTTT
>-|TRBV6-5|-|TRBJ2-3
CASRDSDTDTQYF
TGTGCCAGCAGGGACTCGGATACAGATACGCAGTATTTT
>-|TRBV19|once|TRBJ2-1
CASSIQGPFYNEQFF
TGTGCCAGTAGTATCCAGGGGCCGTTCTACAATGAGCAGTTCTTC
>-|TRBV14|-|TRBJ1-2
CASSLTGRGYTF
TGTGCCAGCAGCCTCACAGGACGCGGCTACACCTTC
>TRBD1|TRBV19|-|TRBJ2-6
CASRGFVWRNLSGANVLTF
TGTGCCAGCAGGGGGTTTGTATGGCGTAACCTTTCTGGGGCCAACGTCCTGACTTTC
>-|TRBV10-2|few|TRBJ1-1
CASSDTGPWEAFF
TGCGCCAGCAGTGATACAGGCCCGTGGGAAGCTTTCTTT
>TRBD1|TRBV18|once|TRBJ1-6
CASSPDRVRSPLHF
TGTGCCAGCTCTCCAGACAGGGTCCGTTCACCCCTCCACTTT
>TRBD2|TRBV2|-|TRBJ2-7
CASSQSGLAGAEQYF
TGTGCCAGCAGTCAGTCTGGACTAGCGGGAGCCGAGCAGTACTTC
>-|TRBV30|-|TRBJ2-5
CALGGGPEAYQETQYF
TGTGCCTTAGGGGGGGGTCCCGAGGCGTACCAAGAGACCCAGTACTTC
>-|TRBV9|few|TRBJ2-7
CASSVGSTAGHEQYF
TGTGCCAGCAGCGTAGGGTCTACGGCAGGCCACGAGCAGTACTTC
>-|TRBV27|-|TRBJ2-1
CASSLTSSYNEQFF
TGTGCCAGCAGTTTAACTAGTTCTTACAATGAGCAGTTCTTC
>-|TRBV9|-|TRBJ2-7
CASSVGTLSTYEQYF
TGTGCCAGCAGCGTAGGGACTCTCTCTACCTACGAGCAGTACTTC
>-|TRBV3-1/TRBV3-2|-|TRBJ1-4
CASSVAGVREKLFF
TGTGCCAGCTCTGTGGCCGGGGTAAGAGAAAAACTGTTTTTT
>-|TRBV6-5|-|TRBJ1-5
CASWSQSRANQPQHF
TGTGCCAGCTGGAGTCAGTCTCGGGCCAATCAGCCCCAGCATTTT
>-|TRBV5-1|-|TRBJ1-1
CASNLGDTNTEAFF
TGCGCCAGCAACCTTGGGGACACGAACACTGAAGCTTTCTTT
>-|TRBV29-1|-|TRBJ1-1
CSVSQGTTEAFF
TGCAGCGTTAGTCAGGGGACCACTGAAGCTTTCTTT
>-|TRBV27|-|TRBJ1-1
CASLADSAGIHTEAFF
TGTGCCAGCCTAGCCGACTCCGCGGGGATCCACACTGAAGCTTTCTTT
>-|TRBV6-2/TRBV6-3|few|TRBJ1-2
CASSRQNYGYTF
TGTGCCAGCAGTCGACAGAACTATGGCTACACCTTC
>TRBD1|TRBV11-3|-|TRBJ2-7
CASSLEIMGSYGTVAYEQYF
TGTGCCAGCAGCTTAGAAATAATGGGCTCCTATGGGACAGTTGCCTACGAGCAGTACTTC
>-|TRBV5-4|once|TRBJ2-6
CASSLSKLETLISGANVLTF
TGTGCCAGCAGCTTGTCAAAACTAGAAACCTTAATCTCTGGGGCCAACGTCCTGACTTTC
>-|TRBV29-1|once|TRBJ1-5
CSVDLGPGQPQHF
TGCAGCGTTGACTTGGGGCCCGGTCAGCCCCAGCATTTT
>-|TRBV27|-|TRBJ2-3
CASSAPQGTDTQYF
TGTGCCAGCAGTGCCCCACAGGGAACAGATACGCAGTATTTT
>-|TRBV12-5|-|TRBJ2-3
CASGPLTDTQYF
TGTGCTAGTGGGCCCCTCACAGATACGCAGTATTTT
>TRBD2|TRBV5-6|-|TRBJ2-3
CASSRERGGFTDTQYF
TGTGCCAGCAGCCGCGAGCGGGGGGGCTTTACAGATACGCAGTATTTT
>TRBD2|TRBV6-5|-|TRBJ2-7
CASGRELDYEQYF
TGTGCCAGCGGGAGGGAGTTGGACTACGAGCAGTACTTC
>-|TRBV7-9|-|TRBJ2-7
CASSLVSHEQYF
TGTGCCAGCAGCTTAGTTAGCCACGAGCAGTACTTC
>TRBD1|TRBV10-2|once|TRBJ1-5
CASSESGQGKGQPQHF
TGCGCCAGCAGTGAGTCCGGACAGGGAAAGGGTCAGCCCCAGCATTTT
>TRBD1|TRBV7-7|once|TRBJ2-1
CASSPDRANEQFF
TGTGCCAGCAGCCCCGACAGGGCAAATGAGCAGTTCTTC
>-|TRBV5-5|-|TRBJ1-2
CASSLDPEGVGGRDGYTF
TGTGCCAGCAGCTTGGATCCTGAGGGTGTCGGGGGACGGGATGGCTACACCTTC
>-|TRBV29-1|-|TRBJ1-2
CSVERNGYTF
TGCAGCGTTGAAAGAAATGGCTACACCTTC
>TRBD2|TRBV7-6|-|TRBJ2-2
CASRLLLAGPRWTGELFF
TGTGCCAGCCGACTCTTGCTAGCGGGGCCCAGGTGGACCGGGGAGCTGTTTTTT
>TRBD1|TRBV2|-|TRBJ1-2
CASSEARDRATLYGYTF
TGTGCCAGCAGTGAAGCACGTGACAGGGCAACACTCTATGGCTACACCTTC
>-|TRBV21-1|-|TRBJ2-7
CASPVTGRTPLYEQYF
TGTGCCAGCCCTGTCACGGGAAGGACGCCTCTATACGAGCAGTACTTC
>-|TRBV5-4|-|TRBJ2-3
CASRLAGLGTDTQYF
TGTGCCAGCAGATTAGCAGGGTTGGGCACAGATACGCAGTATTTT
>-|TRBV5-1|-|TRBJ1-6
CASSSQGHNSPLHF
TGCGCCAGCAGCTCTCAGGGACATAACTCACCCCTCCACTTT
>TRBD1|TRBV2|-|TRBJ1-2
CAGARGTGYVGSF
TGTGCCGGGGCCAGAGGGACAGGGTATGTTGGCAGCTTC
>TRBD1|TRBV25-1|once|TRBJ2-5
CASSGRQGEETQYF
TGTGCCAGCAGTGGGAGACAGGGTGAGGAGACCCAGTACTTC
>-|TRBV19|few|TRBJ1-5
CASSPYSNQPQHF
TGTGCCAGTAGCCCATATAGCAATCAGCCCCAGCATTTT
>-|TRBV3-1/TRBV3-2|-|TRBJ1-1
CASSEYGGSDTEAFF
TGTGCCAGCAGTGAATATGGAGGCAGCGACACTGAAGCTTTCTTT
>-|TRBV6-4|-|TRBJ2-3
CASSFSVASTDTQYF
TGTGCCAGCAGCTTTAGCGTTGCTAGCACAGATACGCAGTATTTT
>TRBD1|TRBV12-3/TRBV12-4|-|TRBJ1-1
CASSPGQRAFF
TGTGCCAGCAGTCCGGGACAGAGAGCTTTCTTT
>-|TRBV7-9|-|TRBJ2-7
CASSPGQGSSYEQYF
TGTGCCAGCAGCCCAGGCCAGGGTAGCTCCTACGAGCAGTACTTC
>-|TRBV5-1|few|TRBJ2-5
CASSLGGGQETQYF
TGCGCCAGCAGCTTGGGAGGGGGGCAGGAGACCCAGTACTTC
>TRBD1|TRBV6-4|-|TRBJ1-1
CASSEGQGNTEAFF
TGTGCCAGCAGTGAGGGACAGGGAAACACTGAAGCTTTCTTT
>TRBD1|TRBV3-1/TRBV3-2|-|TRBJ1-2
CASSQEGQGARGYTF
TGTGCCAGCAGCCAAGAGGGACAGGGGGCACGAGGCTACACCTTC
>-|TRBV5-4|-|TRBJ1-1
CASSSRAAEAFF
TGTGCCAGCAGCAGTAGGGCAGCTGAAGCTTTCTTT
>-|TRBV4-1|-|TRBJ2-1
CASSERGEVWASLYNEQFF
TGCGCCAGCAGCGAAAGGGGGGAAGTCTGGGCCTCTCTCTACAATGAGCAGTTCTTC
>-|TRBV14|-|TRBJ1-1
CASSQGMGGNTEAFF
TGTGCCAGCAGCCAAGGGATGGGGGGGAACACTGAAGCTTTCTTT
>TRBD2|TRBV10-1|-|TRBJ2-1
CASSPGTSGPNEQFF
TGCGCCAGCAGTCCGGGGACTAGCGGGCCCAATGAGCAGTTCTTC
>TRBD1|TRBV5-1|once|TRBJ2-3
CASSVWPSVLGQNTDTQYF
TGCGCCAGCAGCGTGTGGCCGTCGGTCCTGGGACAGAACACAGATACGCAGTATTTT
>-|TRBV4-1|few|TRBJ1-1
CASRLDLRGDRQAFF
TGCGCCAGCAGGCTAGACCTAAGAGGCGATAGGCAAGCTTTCTTT
>-|TRBV3-1/TRBV3-2|-|TRBJ2-7
CASSQGRAQAWEQYF
TGTGCCAGCAGCCAAGGGAGGGCCCAAGCTTGGGAGCAGTACTTC
>TRBD1|TRBV5-1|few|TRBJ1-6
CASSLEQGVNNSPLHF
TGCGCCAGCAGCTTGGAACAGGGGGTAAATAATTCACCCCTCCACTTT
>-|TRBV19|-|TRBJ2-1
CASSSVGEQFF
TGTGCCAGTAGTTCGGTTGGAGAGCAGTTCTTC
>-|TRBV5-1|-|TRBJ1-5
CASSLQGGRDQPQHF
TGCGCCAGCAGCTTACAGGGAGGGCGGGATCAGCCCCAGCATTTT
>-|TRBV19|-|TRBJ1-3
CASSSRQGSGNTIYF
TGTGCCAGTAGTAGCAGGCAGGGGTCTGGAAACACCATATATTTT
>-|TRBV5-1|-|TRBJ2-7
CASSLEMRIQDEQYF
TGCGCCAGCAGCTTGGAAATGAGAATTCAAGACGAGCAGTACTTC